These T cell receptor beta chains were read from a single sample in a study of blood T cell repertoires in COVID-19. The method was immunoSEQ multiplex PCR; TCRdb's version includes in-frame clones alone and lacks a portion of them. The sample consists of some 56,000 clones, roughly 89% of them appearing once. The sample taken for sequencing was peripheral blood. All receptors derive from a woman aged 55-69 years with COVID-19, enrolled during active disease. The CDR3 runs from the conserved cysteine through the conserved F or W. D genes are given only for firm matches. Rows give clone size only sometimes, using once, few, many, or a class for an expanded clone.

cdr3_aa	cdr3_nt	d_call	v_call	j_call	clone_size
CASSPLAGGSGANVLTF	TGTGCCAGCAGCCCACTAGCGGGAGGGTCTGGGGCCAACGTCCTGACTTTC	TRBD2	TRBV4-2	TRBJ2-6	NA
CASSSDIQGPSNQPQHF	TGTGCCAGCAGTTCAGATATACAGGGGCCCAGCAATCAGCCCCAGCATTTT	TRBD1	TRBV28	TRBJ1-5	NA
CASSLRTGGGNTIYF	TGTGCCAGCAGTCTCCGGACAGGGGGTGGAAACACCATATATTTT	TRBD1	TRBV6-6	TRBJ1-3	few
CASSPRQGNTEAFF	TGTGCCAGCAGCCCCCGACAGGGGAACACTGAAGCTTTCTTT	TRBD1	TRBV7-2	TRBJ1-1	NA
CASFRGGEVRPQHF	TGTGCCAGCTTTCGGGGGGGCGAGGTTCGGCCCCAGCATTTT	NA	TRBV2	TRBJ1-5	NA
CASSPHEGDEQYF	TGTGCCAGCTCACCTCACGAGGGGGACGAGCAGTACTTC	NA	TRBV18	TRBJ2-7	NA
CASSLGDATNSPLHF	TGTGCCAGCAGCTTGGGAGATGCAACTAATTCACCCCTCCACTTT	NA	TRBV7-2	TRBJ1-6	once
CASSPYPQGQPQHF	TGTGCCAGCAGCCCATACCCACAGGGTCAGCCCCAGCATTTT	NA	TRBV9	TRBJ1-5	NA
CASSPRQAGNTIYF	TGTGCCAGCAGCCCCCGACAGGCTGGAAACACCATATATTTT	NA	TRBV7-2	TRBJ1-3	NA
CASSRIGQGNTGELFF	TGTGCCAGCAGCCGGATTGGACAGGGGAACACCGGGGAGCTGTTTTTT	TRBD1	TRBV7-2	TRBJ2-2	NA
CSASIVDRRYGYTF	TGCAGCGCCTCTATCGTCGACAGGCGGTATGGCTACACCTTC	NA	TRBV29-1	TRBJ1-2	NA
CASSVTGVGSYNEQFF	TGTGCCAGCAGTGTGACAGGGGTCGGCTCCTACAATGAGCAGTTCTTC	TRBD1	TRBV2	TRBJ2-1	once
CASSHSRTSVDTQYF	TGCGCCAGCAGCCACTCCCGGACTAGCGTAGATACGCAGTATTTT	TRBD2	TRBV4-1	TRBJ2-3	NA
CASSLDRAMNTEAFF	TGCGCCAGCAGCTTGGACAGGGCAATGAACACTGAAGCTTTCTTT	NA	TRBV5-1	TRBJ1-1	NA
CASSYPGTGWNQPQHF	TGTGCCAGCAGTTACCCCGGGACAGGGTGGAATCAGCCCCAGCATTTT	TRBD1	TRBV6-5	TRBJ1-5	once
CASSVGRRWPNTGELFF	TGTGCCAGCAGCGTAGGGAGGAGGTGGCCTAACACCGGGGAGCTGTTTTTT	NA	TRBV9	TRBJ2-2	NA
CASSQEVAGVGLYEQYF	TGCGCCAGCAGCCAAGAGGTAGCGGGAGTCGGGCTATACGAGCAGTACTTC	TRBD2	TRBV4-1	TRBJ2-7	few
CAIRPGTGKGETQYF	TGTGCCATCAGGCCCGGGACAGGGAAAGGAGAGACCCAGTACTTC	TRBD1	TRBV10-3	TRBJ2-5	NA
CATLYGELFF	TGTGCCACCCTTTACGGGGAGCTGTTTTTT	NA	TRBV6-5	TRBJ2-2	NA
CAWDRGDEKLFF	TGTGCCTGGGACAGGGGAGATGAAAAACTGTTTTTT	TRBD1	TRBV30	TRBJ1-4	NA
CASSLDRSSGNTIYF	TGTGCCAGCAGCTTAGACAGAAGCTCTGGAAACACCATATATTTT	NA	TRBV11-2	TRBJ1-3	NA
CASSLGTSGRAMGAEQFF	TGTGCCAGCAGCTTAGGGACTAGCGGGAGGGCCATGGGGGCCGAGCAGTTCTTC	TRBD2	TRBV7-2	TRBJ2-1	NA
CASSPLGQGRRTGELFF	TGTGCCAGCAGCCCCCTGGGACAGGGGAGGCGCACCGGGGAGCTGTTTTTT	TRBD1	TRBV7-2	TRBJ2-2	NA
CASSEATGGSYNEQFF	TGTGCCAGCAGTGAAGCGACCGGGGGGTCCTACAATGAGCAGTTCTTC	TRBD2	TRBV6-1	TRBJ2-1	NA
CASSLRTGAGTEAFF	TGTGCCAGCAGCTTACGAACAGGGGCGGGTACTGAAGCTTTCTTT	TRBD1	TRBV7-6	TRBJ1-1	NA
CASSQEQVYGYTF	TGTGCCAGCAGCCAAGAACAGGTGTACGGCTACACCTTC	NA	TRBV6-6	TRBJ1-2	NA
CASSQDPLQGEAYGYTF	TGCGCCAGCAGCCAAGACCCCCTTCAGGGGGAGGCCTATGGCTACACCTTC	TRBD1	TRBV4-1	TRBJ1-2	NA
CASSPGTSGSNEQFF	TGTGCCAGCAGCCCAGGGACTAGCGGGAGCAATGAGCAGTTCTTC	TRBD2	TRBV7-2	TRBJ2-1	NA
CASCEWGRNEKLFF	TGTGCCAGCTGCGAATGGGGGCGTAATGAAAAACTGTTTTTT	NA	TRBV16	TRBJ1-4	NA
CASSEGSRGRTEAFF	TGTGCCAGCAGTGAAGGGTCAAGGGGGAGAACTGAAGCTTTCTTT	NA	TRBV6-1	TRBJ1-1	NA
CASSLPGAPQYF	TGTGCCAGCAGTTTACCGGGAGCGCCGCAGTACTTC	NA	TRBV12-3/TRBV12-4	TRBJ2-7	NA
CASSLDRGGGEETQYF	TGCGCCAGCAGCCTAGATAGGGGCGGGGGGGAAGAGACCCAGTACTTC	TRBD2	TRBV4-1	TRBJ2-5	NA
CASTLGGEQYF	TGTGCCAGCACCCTGGGGGGGGAGCAGTACTTC	TRBD2	TRBV5-6	TRBJ2-7	NA
CASSASDEQFF	TGTGCCAGCAGCGCTAGCGATGAGCAGTTCTTC	NA	TRBV9	TRBJ2-1	once
CASSLERNTEAFF	TGTGCCAGCAGCTTGGAGCGAAACACTGAAGCTTTCTTT	NA	TRBV5-4	TRBJ1-1	NA
CASSFGSGMETQYF	TGTGCCAGCAGCTTTGGTAGCGGGATGGAGACCCAGTACTTC	TRBD2	TRBV11-2	TRBJ2-5	NA
CASSQNNPGQGASEAFF	TGTGCCAGCAGCCAGAATAACCCGGGACAGGGGGCATCTGAAGCTTTCTTT	TRBD1	TRBV3-1/TRBV3-2	TRBJ1-1	NA
CASSPGTSSRYEQYF	TGCGCCAGCAGTCCCGGGACTAGCAGTCGTTACGAGCAGTACTTC	TRBD2	TRBV4-1	TRBJ2-7	few
CASSLSNSQETQYF	TGTGCCAGCAGTTTATCAAACAGCCAAGAGACCCAGTACTTC	NA	TRBV27	TRBJ2-5	NA
CASGEGYEQYF	TGCGCCAGCGGAGAGGGCTACGAGCAGTACTTC	NA	TRBV10-2	TRBJ2-7	NA
CASSQRLAGLSSYNEQFF	TGTGCCAGCAGTCAAAGGCTAGCGGGCCTTAGCTCCTACAATGAGCAGTTCTTC	TRBD2	TRBV11-2	TRBJ2-1	NA
CASSPPGAWGYGYTF	TGTGCCAGCTCACCACCGGGGGCTTGGGGCTATGGCTACACCTTC	NA	TRBV18	TRBJ1-2	NA
CASSSVDREDEQYF	TGTGCCAGCAGCTCCGTCGACAGGGAAGACGAGCAGTACTTC	TRBD1	TRBV7-2	TRBJ2-7	NA
CAISESRGQGFVDTQYF	TGTGCCATCAGTGAGTCGCGCGGACAGGGATTCGTGGATACGCAGTATTTT	TRBD1	TRBV10-3	TRBJ2-3	once
CASSGAFRDENTGELFF	TGTGCCAGTAGTGGGGCTTTCAGGGATGAGAACACCGGGGAGCTGTTTTTT	NA	TRBV19	TRBJ2-2	few
CASSEQGAETQYF	TGTGCCAGCAGTGAACAGGGGGCTGAGACCCAGTACTTC	TRBD1	TRBV27	TRBJ2-5	NA
CASRGLDRVGETQYF	TGTGCCAGCAGGGGCCTAGACAGGGTGGGGGAGACCCAGTACTTC	TRBD1	TRBV28	TRBJ2-5	NA
CASSLGDSGKLFF	TGTGCCAGCAGTTTGGGGGACAGCGGAAAACTGTTTTTT	TRBD1	TRBV27	TRBJ1-4	NA
CASSWEGGSNTGELFF	TGTGCCAGCAGTTGGGAGGGGGGCTCGAACACCGGGGAGCTGTTTTTT	NA	TRBV7-9	TRBJ2-2	NA
CASSPNRGSYEQYF	TGTGCCAGCAGCCCCAACAGGGGTTCCTACGAGCAGTACTTC	TRBD1	TRBV11-3	TRBJ2-7	NA
CAWSVGGGETQYF	TGTGCCTGGAGTGTGGGGGGAGGAGAGACCCAGTACTTC	NA	TRBV30	TRBJ2-5	NA
CASSYLVIGTDTQYF	TGTGCCAGCAGTTATCTAGTAATTGGGACAGATACGCAGTATTTT	NA	TRBV6-2/TRBV6-3	TRBJ2-3	NA